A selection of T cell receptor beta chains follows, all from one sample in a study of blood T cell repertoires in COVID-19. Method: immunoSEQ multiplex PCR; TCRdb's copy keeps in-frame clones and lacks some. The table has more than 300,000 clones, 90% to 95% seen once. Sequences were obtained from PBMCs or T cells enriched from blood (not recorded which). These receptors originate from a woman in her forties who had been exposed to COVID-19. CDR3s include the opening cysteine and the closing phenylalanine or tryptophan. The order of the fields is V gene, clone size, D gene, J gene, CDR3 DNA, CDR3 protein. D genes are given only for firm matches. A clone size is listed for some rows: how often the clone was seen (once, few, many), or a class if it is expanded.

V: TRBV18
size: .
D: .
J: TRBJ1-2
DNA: TGTGCCAGCTCACCGCCCAGGGCTTTAGATCCTCATGGCTACACCTTC
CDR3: CASSPPRALDPHGYTF

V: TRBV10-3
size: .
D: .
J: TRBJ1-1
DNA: TGTGCCATCAGTGACTACAGAGTAAACACTGAAGCTTTCTTT
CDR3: CAISDYRVNTEAFF

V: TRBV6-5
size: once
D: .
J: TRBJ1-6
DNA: TGTGCCAGCATAAGGACAGCGGATTCACCCCTCCACTTT
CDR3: CASIRTADSPLHF

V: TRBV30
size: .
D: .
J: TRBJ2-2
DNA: TGTGCCTGGAGTGTACTGCGGCCCACCGGGGAGCTGTTTTTT
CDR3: CAWSVLRPTGELFF

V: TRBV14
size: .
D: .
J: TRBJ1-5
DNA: TGTGCCAGCAGCCTCCTTGGACAGAATCAGCCCCAGCATTTT
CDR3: CASSLLGQNQPQHF

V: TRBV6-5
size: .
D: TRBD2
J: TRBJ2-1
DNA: TGTGCCAGCATCCGACTAGCGGGGCACAATGAGCAGTTCTTC
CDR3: CASIRLAGHNEQFF

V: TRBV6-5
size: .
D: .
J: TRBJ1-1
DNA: TGTGCCAGCAGTTCCTCCCGACAGGCTAACACTGAAGCTTTCTTT
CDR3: CASSSSRQANTEAFF

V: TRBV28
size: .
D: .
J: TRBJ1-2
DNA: TGTGCCAGCACATCGGGCGGCCCTAAGGGGGACTATGGCTACACCTTC
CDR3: CASTSGGPKGDYGYTF

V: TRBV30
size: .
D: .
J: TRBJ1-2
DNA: TGTGCCTGGCGTCGGAACAAGGATTTAACTATAGGCTACACCTTC
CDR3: CAWRRNKDLTIGYTF

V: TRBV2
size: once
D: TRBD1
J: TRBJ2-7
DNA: TGTGCCAGCACTACCCCGGACAGGGCCAACGAGCAGTACTTC
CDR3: CASTTPDRANEQYF

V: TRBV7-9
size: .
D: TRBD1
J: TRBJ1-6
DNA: TGTGCCAGCAGCGAGGACAGGACGCAATCACCCCTCCACTTT
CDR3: CASSEDRTQSPLHF

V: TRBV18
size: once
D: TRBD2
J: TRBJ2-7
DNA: TGTGCCAGCTCACCACCTAGCGGGAGATCCGAGCAGTACTTC
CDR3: CASSPPSGRSEQYF

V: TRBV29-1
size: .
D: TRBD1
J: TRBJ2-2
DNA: TGCAGCGCCACGACAGGGGCTGACACCGGGGAGCTGTTTTTT
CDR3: CSATTGADTGELFF

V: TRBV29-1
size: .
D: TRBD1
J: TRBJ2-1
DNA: TGCAGCGTAGAGGGTGGACAGGTCAATGAGCAGTTCTTC
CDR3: CSVEGGQVNEQFF

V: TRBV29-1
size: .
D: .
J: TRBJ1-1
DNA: TGCAGCGTTGAAGGCAGGCTACACACTGAAGCTTTCTTT
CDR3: CSVEGRLHTEAFF

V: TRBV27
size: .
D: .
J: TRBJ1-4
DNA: TGTGCCAGCAGTCCTTCGCGACAGCTTAATGAAAAACTGTTTTTT
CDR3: CASSPSRQLNEKLFF

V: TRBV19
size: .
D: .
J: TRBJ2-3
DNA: TGTGCCACCACAGGGGCAGGGACTAGCACAGATACGCAGTATTTT
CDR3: CATTGAGTSTDTQYF

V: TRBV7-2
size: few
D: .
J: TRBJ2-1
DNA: TGTGCCAGCAGCCCGCCCCGGGGGTACAATGAGCAGTTCTTC
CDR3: CASSPPRGYNEQFF

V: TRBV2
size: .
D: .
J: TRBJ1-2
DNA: TGTGCCAGCAGTCTATACGGGGGCTACACCTTC
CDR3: CASSLYGGYTF

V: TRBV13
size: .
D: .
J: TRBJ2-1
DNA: TGTGCCAGCAGCTTTGTCGCGTCGGTGTCCTACAATGAGCAGTTCTTC
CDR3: CASSFVASVSYNEQFF

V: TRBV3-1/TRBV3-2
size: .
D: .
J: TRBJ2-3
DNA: TGTGCCAGCAGCCAGGGCCCCGATACGCAGTATTTT
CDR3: CASSQGPDTQYF

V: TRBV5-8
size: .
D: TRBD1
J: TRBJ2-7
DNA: TGTGCCAGCAGCGTACCCGGGACAGGGGGGCGTGAGCAGTACTTC
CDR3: CASSVPGTGGREQYF

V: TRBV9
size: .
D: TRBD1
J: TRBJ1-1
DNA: TGTGCCAGCAGTACCAACCCGGACAGGGGGAACGATGGCACTGAAGCTTTCTTT
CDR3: CASSTNPDRGNDGTEAFF

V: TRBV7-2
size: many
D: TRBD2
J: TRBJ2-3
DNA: TGTGCCAGCAGTTATATAGCGGGGGCCGCCACAGATACGCAGTATTTT
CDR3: CASSYIAGAATDTQYF

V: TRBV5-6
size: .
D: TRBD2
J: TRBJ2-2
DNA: TGTGCCAGCAGCTTGATTAGCGGGGGACCCTTCGGGGAGCTGTTTTTT
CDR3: CASSLISGGPFGELFF

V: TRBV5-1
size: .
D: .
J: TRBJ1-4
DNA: TGCGCCAGCAGCTTGGAGGGGATAGGTGAAAAACTGTTTTTT
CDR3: CASSLEGIGEKLFF

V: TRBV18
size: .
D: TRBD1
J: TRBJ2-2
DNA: TGTGCCAGCTCCGACCAGAGGACAGGGGTGAACACCGGGGAGCTGTTTTTT
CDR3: CASSDQRTGVNTGELFF

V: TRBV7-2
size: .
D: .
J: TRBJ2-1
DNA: TGTGCCAGCAGCTTAGCTGGGGGCCCCAATGAGCAGTTCTTC
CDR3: CASSLAGGPNEQFF

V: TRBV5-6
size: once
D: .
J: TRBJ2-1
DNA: TGTGCCAGCAGCACCTTAGACAGGAACAATGAGCAGTTCTTC
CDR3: CASSTLDRNNEQFF

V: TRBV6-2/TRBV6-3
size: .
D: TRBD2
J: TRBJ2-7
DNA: TGTGCCAGCAGTAGTCGACTAGCGGGTGCCGGCAAGCAGTACTTC
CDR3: CASSSRLAGAGKQYF

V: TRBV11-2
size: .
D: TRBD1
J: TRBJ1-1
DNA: TGTGCCAGCGGACAGGGGGTTTTTAACACTGAAGCTTTCTTT
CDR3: CASGQGVFNTEAFF

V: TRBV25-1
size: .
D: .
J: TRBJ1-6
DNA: TGTGCCAGCAGTGAATTCAGGGGTAACGATTCACCCCTCCACTTT
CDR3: CASSEFRGNDSPLHF

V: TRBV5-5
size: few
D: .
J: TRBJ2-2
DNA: TGTGCCAGCAGCTCTTACACCGGGGAGCTGTTTTTT
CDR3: CASSSYTGELFF

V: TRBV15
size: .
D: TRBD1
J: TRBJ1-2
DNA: TGTGCCACCAGCGGCTATCAGGGGGCAAGTGGCTACACCTTC
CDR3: CATSGYQGASGYTF

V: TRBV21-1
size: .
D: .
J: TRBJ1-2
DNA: TGTGCCAGCAGCAAAGAGGGGGACGACTACACCTTC
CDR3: CASSKEGDDYTF

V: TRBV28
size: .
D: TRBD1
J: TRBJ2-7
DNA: TGTGCCAGCAGTTCCCCCGGGACAGGGGAGAGCGAGCAGTACTTC
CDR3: CASSSPGTGESEQYF

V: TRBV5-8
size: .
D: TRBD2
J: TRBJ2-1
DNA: TGTGCCAGCAGCCCCGGGACTAGACACAATGAGCAGTTCTTC
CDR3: CASSPGTRHNEQFF

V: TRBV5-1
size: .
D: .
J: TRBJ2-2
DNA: TGCGCCAGCAGCGAGATTCCAGGGTTGACAAACACCGGGGAGCTGTTTTTT
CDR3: CASSEIPGLTNTGELFF

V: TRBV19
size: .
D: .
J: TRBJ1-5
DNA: TGTGCCAGTAGTGAATCTGCCCAGGTTAGCAATCAGCCCCAGCATTTT
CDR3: CASSESAQVSNQPQHF

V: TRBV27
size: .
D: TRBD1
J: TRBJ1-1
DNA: TGTGCCAGCAGTTGGTGGGACAGGGGGCGCGGGGAAGCTTTCTTT
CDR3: CASSWWDRGRGEAFF

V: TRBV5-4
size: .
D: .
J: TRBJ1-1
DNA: TGTGCCAGCAGCCAGGGAGGGGACACTGAAGCTTTCTTT
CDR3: CASSQGGDTEAFF

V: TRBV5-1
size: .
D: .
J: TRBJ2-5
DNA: TGCGCCAGCAGCTTAACAGACCAGACCCAGTACTTC
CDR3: CASSLTDQTQYF

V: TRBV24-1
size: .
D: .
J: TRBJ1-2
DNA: TGTGCCACCAGTGACCAGGCTGACTATGGCTACACCTTC
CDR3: CATSDQADYGYTF

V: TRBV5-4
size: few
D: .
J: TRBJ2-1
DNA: TGTGCCAGCAGCTACCCAGGGTTCGATGAGCAGTTCTTC
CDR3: CASSYPGFDEQFF

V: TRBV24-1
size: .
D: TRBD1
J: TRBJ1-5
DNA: TGTGCCACCTCCGGGACAGGTTTAGAGCCCCAGCATTTT
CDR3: CATSGTGLEPQHF